This T cell receptor beta chain appears in the sequencing data of a study of blood T cell repertoires in COVID-19. This CDR3 is built from 15 residues. V lost 7 bases and J 0 bases, leaving 13 bases between the germline ends. The V gene's germline CDR1 is KGHDR and CDR2 SFDVKD. TCRdb's copy holds only in-frame clones and misses some; the assay was immunoSEQ multiplex PCR. This sample has approximately 110,000 clones, with 80% to 90% found just once. J is TRBJ2-3 and V is TRBV24-1; D is possibly TRBD2 (6 bases). The sequenced sample was peripheral blood. The clonotype comes from a woman between 50 and 59 years old with active or convalescent COVID-19. CDR3 sequence: CATSGWGGSTDTQYF. The DNA for the CDR3 is TGTGCCACCAGCGGTTGGGGAGGAAGCACAGATACGCAGTATTTT.